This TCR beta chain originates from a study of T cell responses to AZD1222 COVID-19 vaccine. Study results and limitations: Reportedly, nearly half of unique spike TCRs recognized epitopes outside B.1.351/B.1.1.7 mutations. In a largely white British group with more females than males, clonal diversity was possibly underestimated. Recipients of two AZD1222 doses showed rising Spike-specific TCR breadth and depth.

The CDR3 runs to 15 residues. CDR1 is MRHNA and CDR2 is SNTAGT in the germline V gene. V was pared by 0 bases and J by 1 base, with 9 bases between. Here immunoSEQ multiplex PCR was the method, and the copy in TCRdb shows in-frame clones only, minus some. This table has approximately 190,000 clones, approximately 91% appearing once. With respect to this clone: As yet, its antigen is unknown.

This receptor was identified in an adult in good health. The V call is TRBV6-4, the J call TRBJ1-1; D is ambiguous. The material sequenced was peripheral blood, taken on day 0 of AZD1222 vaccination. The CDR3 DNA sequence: TGTGCCAGCAGTGACTCATCCGCGGGGAACACTGAAGCTTTCTTT. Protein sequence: CASSDSSAGNTEAFF.